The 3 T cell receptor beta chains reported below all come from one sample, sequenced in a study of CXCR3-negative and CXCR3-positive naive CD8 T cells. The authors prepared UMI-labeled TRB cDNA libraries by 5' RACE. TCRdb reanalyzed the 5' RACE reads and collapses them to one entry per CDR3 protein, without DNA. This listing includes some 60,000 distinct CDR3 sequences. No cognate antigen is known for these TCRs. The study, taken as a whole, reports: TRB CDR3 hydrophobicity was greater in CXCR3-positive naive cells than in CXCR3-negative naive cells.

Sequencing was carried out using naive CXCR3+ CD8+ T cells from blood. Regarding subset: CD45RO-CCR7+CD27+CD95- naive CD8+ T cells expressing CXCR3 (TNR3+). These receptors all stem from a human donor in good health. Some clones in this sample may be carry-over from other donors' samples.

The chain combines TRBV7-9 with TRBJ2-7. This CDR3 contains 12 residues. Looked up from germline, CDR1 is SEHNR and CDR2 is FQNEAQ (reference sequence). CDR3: CASSSAVGEQYF.

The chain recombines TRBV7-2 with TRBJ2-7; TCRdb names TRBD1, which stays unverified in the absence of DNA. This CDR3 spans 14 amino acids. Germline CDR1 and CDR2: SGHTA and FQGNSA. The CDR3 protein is CASSLVLREGEQYF.

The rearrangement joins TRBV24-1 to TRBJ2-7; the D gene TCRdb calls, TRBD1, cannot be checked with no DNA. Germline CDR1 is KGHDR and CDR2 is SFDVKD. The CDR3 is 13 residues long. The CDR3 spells CATDGPFSYEQYF.